This T cell receptor beta chain appears in the sequencing data of a study of T cell responses to AZD1222 COVID-19 vaccine. Remarks on this clone: Its specificity is not known.

Study observations and caveats: Spike-specific TCR breadth and depth both grew after two AZD1222 doses.

The method was immunoSEQ multiplex PCR; TCRdb's version includes in-frame clones alone and lacks a portion of them. The sample holds about 110,000 clones, 80% to 90% seen once. It was second doses at about 4 or about 12 weeks that were pooled. Germline V gene lookup returns CDR1 MGHRA and CDR2 YSYEKL. Between the trimmed V and J ends, which lost 6 bases and 5 bases, there was a span of 14 bases. This CDR3 has 13 amino acids. The sequence derives from an adult who received the AZD1222 COVID-19 vaccine. The rearrangement uses TRBV4-1 and TRBJ2-7; D unresolved. The specimen comprised peripheral blood, sampled 28 days after the second AZD1222 dose. In DNA, the CDR3 is TGCGCCAGCAGTCGATTCGGCAGCGACGAGCAGTACTTC. Amino acid sequence: CASSRFGSDEQYF.